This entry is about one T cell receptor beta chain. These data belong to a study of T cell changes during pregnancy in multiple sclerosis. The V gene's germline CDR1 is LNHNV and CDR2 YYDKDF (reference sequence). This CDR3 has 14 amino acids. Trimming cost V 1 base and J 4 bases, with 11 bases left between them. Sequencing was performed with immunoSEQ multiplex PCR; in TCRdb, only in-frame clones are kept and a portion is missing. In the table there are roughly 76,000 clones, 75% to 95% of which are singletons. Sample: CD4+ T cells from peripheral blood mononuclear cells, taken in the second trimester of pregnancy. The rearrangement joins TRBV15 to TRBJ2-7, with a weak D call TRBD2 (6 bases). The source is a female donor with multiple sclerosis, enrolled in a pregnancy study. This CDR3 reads CATSRATGTYEQYF. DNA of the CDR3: TGTGCCACCAGCAGAGCGACGGGGACTTACGAGCAGTACTTC.